The 27 T cell receptor beta chains below come from one sample, sequenced in a study of T-cell reconstitution after alpha-beta-depleted transplantation in children. Researchers prepared the TCRbeta library using unique molecular identifiers, the study reports. TCRdb analysed the PCR reads with MiXCR anew, one entry per CDR3 protein. The data hold around 450,000 distinct CDR3 sequences, with around two fifths observed a single time. Sample: PBMCs, taken before TCRalphabeta/CD19-depleted stem cell transplant. All receptors come from a girl aged 2 to 9 with aplastic anemia, due to receive a stem cell transplant.

The chain combines TRBV28 with TRBJ2-6; no clear D gene. The V gene's germline CDR1 is MDHEN and CDR2 SYDVKM. This CDR3 spans 15 amino acids. V dropped 3 bases and J dropped 4 bases, with 10 bases sitting between them. The CDR3 reads CASSFWWSGANVLTF. The CDR3 DNA reads as TGTGCCAGCAGTTTTTGGTGGTCGGGGGCCAACGTCCTGACTTTC.

The J gene is TRBJ2-1, the V gene TRBV6-1; 8 bases agree with TRBD2. V shed 10 bases, J shed 7 bases, and the junction held 6 bases outside the gene matches. Germline CDR1 is MNHNS and CDR2 is SASEGT. This CDR3 is 12 amino acids long. This CDR3 is CATPGLENEQFF. The CDR3 DNA reads as TGTGCCACCCCGGGACTAGAAAATGAGCAGTTCTTC.

At least ten counts were recorded for this clonotype. A read error may produce the germline difference seen at one junction end. The gene calls are TRBV20-1 and TRBJ1-1; D ambiguous. This CDR3 region has 14 residues. CDR1 is DFQATT and CDR2 is SNEGSKA in the germline V gene (reference sequence). The CDR3 nucleotides read TGCAGTGCCAGAGAGGAAGGGCGCGGCACTGAAGCTTTCTTT. Translation: CSAREEGRGTEAFF.

This clonotype occurred many times. This rearrangement joins TRBV12-3 or TRBV12-4 to TRBJ2-7; no reliable D call. The ends were cut back, 2 bases at V and 2 bases at J, with 4 bases in the middle. The CDR3 totals 12 residues. The CDR3 coding sequence is TGTGCCAGCAGTTTACAAACCTACGAGCAGTACTTC. Translating gives CASSLQTYEQYF.

The rearrangement uses TRBV6-1 and TRBJ2-7; D gene uncertain. The length of the CDR3 is 16 residues. V was pared by 1 base and J by 2 bases, with 15 bases between. CDR1 MNHNS and CDR2 SASEGT come from the germline V gene. The CDR3 DNA is TGTGCCAGCAGTGAAGGGTTGAAGGGTGCCCCCTACGAGCAGTACTTC. Translated: CASSEGLKGAPYEQYF.

This clonotype showed up many times. The chain recombines TRBV5-1 with TRBJ2-3; D remains ambiguous. This CDR3 spans 15 amino acids. Trimming stripped 0 bases from V and 1 base from J, with 9 bases between. Germline V gene sequence: CDR1 SGHRS, CDR2 YFSETQ. In nucleotides, the CDR3 is TGCGCCAGCAGCTTGGTGGCAGGAGGCACAGATACGCAGTATTTT. Translated: CASSLVAGGTDTQYF.

This clonotype was counted ten times or more. V gene TRBV5-1 combines with J gene TRBJ2-1; D perhaps matches TRBD2 (5 bases). V was cut by 4 bases and J by 5 bases, with 13 bases left in between. The germline V gene encodes CDR1 SGHRS and CDR2 YFSETQ. The CDR3 spans 14 residues. The CDR3 DNA is TGCGCCAGCAGCCGTCGGACTGACCACAATGAGCAGTTCTTC. Protein product: CASSRRTDHNEQFF.

This clonotype was picked up a small number of times. The chain uses TRBV9 and TRBJ1-2; D remains ambiguous. CDR1 and CDR2 from the germline V gene are SGDLS and YYNGEE. V lost 6 bases, J lost 0 bases, and 9 bases lay in between. The CDR3 is 13 residues long. The CDR3 sequence is CASTLLPNYGYTF. The DNA of the CDR3 is TGTGCCAGCACCTTATTACCTAACTATGGCTACACCTTC.

This clonotype showed up just a few times. The V and J genes are TRBV3-1 and TRBJ2-7; 8 bases are shared with TRBD2. Germline CDR1 is LGHDT and CDR2 is YNNKEL (reference sequence). The CDR3 length is 15 residues. The V segment lost 8 bases and the J segment 4 bases; nucleotides outside the gene matches: 13. CDR3 region: CASGLNGLAGYEQYF. For the CDR3, the DNA is TGTGCCAGCGGTCTAAACGGGCTAGCGGGTTACGAGCAGTACTTC.

The chain combines TRBV6-1 with TRBJ2-7, with no clear D. Deletions cut 8 bases from V and 0 bases from J, with 14 bases between. Germline V gives CDR1 MNHNS, CDR2 SASEGT. The CDR3 is 14 residues long. The CDR3 spells CASARRPSSYEQYF. In DNA form, the CDR3 reads TGTGCCAGCGCCCGTCGACCAAGCTCCTACGAGCAGTACTTC.

This clonotype has just a few counts. V gene TRBV6-1 combines with J gene TRBJ2-1; 8 bases are shared with TRBD2. V was pared by 5 bases and J by 6 bases, with 6 bases of the junction left unmatched. CDR1 MNHNS and CDR2 SASEGT come from the germline V gene. The CDR3 has 14 residues. This chain's CDR3 is CASSPAGVTNEQFF. The DNA of the CDR3 is TGTGCCAGCAGTCCAGCGGGGGTGACCAATGAGCAGTTCTTC.

The sample holds a few counts of this clonotype. The chain employs TRBV25-1 and TRBJ2-1; TRBD2 agrees at 9 bases. Trimming removed 3 bases from V and 6 bases from J; junction bases left unmatched: 6. Germline values: CDR1 MGHDK, CDR2 SYGVNS. The CDR3 consists of 15 residues. CDR3 nucleotides: TGTGCCAGCAGTGATTGGACTAGCGTGGGCAATGAGCAGTTCTTC. Encoded protein: CASSDWTSVGNEQFF. Using reference TRBV25-1 and TRBJ2-1 for the parts outside the CDR3, the full variable domain is EADIYQTPRYLVIGTGKKITLECSQTMGHDKMYWYQQDPGMELHLIHYSYGVNSTEKGDLSSESTVSRIRTEHFPLTLESARPSHTSQYLCASSDWTSVGNEQFFGPGTRLTVL.

There are a few counts of this clonotype. The J gene is TRBJ2-1, the V gene TRBV4-2; 9 nucleotides align to TRBD1. V lost 3 bases and J lost 2; bases outside the gene matches: 11. The germline V gene has CDR1 LGHNA and CDR2 YNFKEQ. The CDR3 spans 18 residues. The CDR3 DNA reads as TGTGCCAGCAGCCAGATTGCAACCGGGACAGGGCCCTACAATGAGCAGTTCTTC. It encodes CASSQIATGTGPYNEQFF.

This clonotype appeared many times. V and J are TRBV20-1 and TRBJ2-7; 7 bases agree with TRBD1. Unmatched junction bases numbered 15, after V lost 2 bases and J lost 5 bases. The CDR3 contains 16 residues. From germline, CDR1 is DFQATT and CDR2 SNEGSKA (reference sequence). The CDR3 bases are TGCAGTGCTAGAACAATCCGGGACAGTTCGGTAGACGAGCAGTACTTC. Encoded protein: CSARTIRDSSVDEQYF.

This clonotype has just a few counts. This chain links TRBV9 with TRBJ2-7; D is perhaps TRBD2 (5 bases). CDR3 size: 13 residues. Germline V lookup: CDR1 SGDLS, CDR2 YYNGEE. V was cut by 4 bases and J by 2 bases, with 10 bases left in between. CDR3 residues: CASSSDLTYEQYF. In DNA, the CDR3 is TGTGCCAGCAGCTCGGACTTAACCTACGAGCAGTACTTC.

V and J are TRBV20-1 and TRBJ1-5; D call uncertain. The CDR3 consists of 12 residues. Germline CDR1 reads DFQATT; CDR2 reads SNEGSKA (reference sequence). V was shortened by 6 bases and J by 7 bases, with 13 bases between the two germline ends. CDR3 in DNA: TGCAGTGCCCCCTGGGCGGGACAGCCCCAGCATTTT. Protein sequence: CSAPWAGQPQHF.

The V call is TRBV20-1, the J call TRBJ2-5, with D perhaps given as TRBD1 or TRBD2 (7 bases each). CDR1 is DFQATT and CDR2 is SNEGSKA in the germline V gene (reference sequence). The CDR3 extends over 13 amino acids. The V and J ends lost 5 bases and 4 bases respectively, with 14 bases between them. As DNA, the CDR3 is TGCAGTGCTCCGACAGGGAGGGGAGAGACCCAGTACTTC. It translates to CSAPTGRGETQYF.

This clonotype has at least ten counts. The chain has TRBV12-3 or TRBV12-4 and TRBJ1-1; D call uncertain. The CDR3 runs 12 residues. The V and J ends lost 0 bases and 4 bases respectively, with 3 bases between them. This CDR3 is CASSLARTEAFF. In nucleotides, the CDR3 is TGTGCCAGCAGTTTAGCCCGCACTGAAGCTTTCTTT.

The chain recombines TRBV5-1 with TRBJ2-5, with D maybe TRBD2 (5 bases). Germline loops: CDR1 SGHRS, CDR2 YFSETQ. Trimming took 4 bases from V and 5 from J, leaving 18 bases between them. CDR3 length: 15 residues. The CDR3 DNA is TGCGCCAGCAGCAACCCGGACTCGGTGGGGGAGACCCAGTACTTC. Protein product: CASSNPDSVGETQYF.

The chain joins TRBV4-1 to TRBJ2-1; D is unresolved. CDR3 length equals 16 residues. Between the trimmed V and J ends, which lost 0 bases and 9 bases, there was a span of 18 bases. The V gene's germline CDR1 is MGHRA and CDR2 YSYEKL. In nucleotides, the CDR3 is TGCGCCAGCAGCCAAGAATCCCCATCGCCCTGGATTGAGCAGTTCTTC. Translated, it gives CASSQESPSPWIEQFF.

CDR3 sequence: CASNGRTAGNTIYF. DNA for the CDR3: TGTGCCAGCAACGGTAGAACAGCTGGAAACACCATATATTTT. This chain uses TRBV28 with TRBJ1-3; no clear D. In germline, CDR1 is MDHEN, CDR2 SYDVKM. V gave up 7 bases and J gave up 2 bases, with 12 bases separating them. This CDR3 is 14 amino acids long.

This chain joins TRBV4-2 and TRBJ2-7, with D perhaps matching TRBD2 (6 bases). CDR3 length: 16 residues. Germline V gene data show CDR1 as LGHNA and CDR2 as YNFKEQ. V was cut by 4 bases and J by 0 bases, with 16 bases left in between. The CDR3 reads CASSRSTSRSSYEQYF. The CDR3 coding sequence is TGTGCCAGCAGCCGCTCTACTAGCCGGAGCTCCTACGAGCAGTACTTC.

The chain couples TRBV19 to TRBJ2-4, with 8 bases that match TRBD2. V lost 3 bases and J lost 9; bases outside the gene matches: 7. CDR1 is LNHDA, CDR2 SQIVND, per germline (reference sequence). CDR3 size: 14 residues. DNA of the CDR3: TGTGCCAGTAGTATTAAGACGGCGGGGGGCATTCAGTACTTC. This encodes CASSIKTAGGIQYF.

This clonotype was found a few times. V gene TRBV2 combines with J gene TRBJ2-1, with 13 bases identical to TRBD2. Germline CDR1 and CDR2: SNHLY and FYNNEI. V trimming: 6 bases; J trimming: 8 bases; junction bases outside the gene matches: 7. CDR3 length: 15 amino acids. The CDR3 loop reads CASSQLAGGPDEQFF. The DNA of the CDR3 is TGTGCCAGCAGCCAACTAGCGGGAGGGCCGGATGAGCAGTTCTTC.

The chain couples TRBV5-1 to TRBJ1-1; TRBD1 is a possible D gene (6 bases). Germline lookup yields CDR1 SGHRS and CDR2 YFSETQ. The CDR3 covers 14 residues. V shed 7 bases and J shed 0 bases, with 13 bases lying between them. The CDR3 is CASQRGGLNTEAFF. The CDR3 DNA is TGCGCCAGCCAGCGCGGGGGCTTGAACACTGAAGCTTTCTTT.

V and J are TRBV6-1 and TRBJ2-7, with a weak D call TRBD1 (5 bases). This CDR3 region has 13 residues. Germline V gives CDR1 MNHNS, CDR2 SASEGT. V was shortened by 7 bases and J by 5 bases, with 15 bases between the two germline ends. The CDR3 spells CASTPRKGNEQYF. The CDR3 DNA reads TGTGCCAGCACCCCAAGAAAGGGGAACGAGCAGTACTTC.

The chain couples TRBV20-1 to TRBJ2-7, with TRBD2 identical over 12 bases. The germline V gene has CDR1 DFQATT and CDR2 SNEGSKA (reference sequence). V gave up 0 bases and J gave up 6 bases; unmatched junction bases: 6. The CDR3 length is 15 residues. The CDR3 DNA reads TGCAGTGCTAGAGATACGACTAGCGGGAGTAGCGAGCAGTACTTC. Amino acids: CSARDTTSGSSEQYF.